These T cell receptor beta chains were read from a single sample in a study of T cell responses to AZD1222 COVID-19 vaccine. Only in-frame clones appear in the TCRdb table, and some are missing; sequencing was by immunoSEQ multiplex PCR. This sample has about 100,000 clones, with about 82% found just once. The sequenced sample was peripheral blood, obtained on day 0 of AZD1222 vaccination. All receptors derive from an adult in good health. Each CDR3 is given with its conserved first and last residue. D genes are given only for firm matches. Not all rows give a size; the values are once, few, many and, for expanded clones, a class.

TRBV6-5	-	few	TRBJ1-2	CASSLGPNYGYTF	TGTGCCAGCAGTTTAGGACCCAACTATGGCTACACCTTC
TRBV18	TRBD1	once	TRBJ1-5	CASSPDDRGGQPQHF	TGTGCCAGCTCACCGGATGACAGGGGAGGGCAGCCCCAGCATTTT
TRBV19	-	-	TRBJ1-4	CASNSSPWGNEKLFF	TGTGCCAGTAATTCCTCGCCTTGGGGGAATGAAAAACTGTTTTTT
TRBV6-5	-	-	TRBJ2-3	CASSTPGTDTQYF	TGTGCCAGCAGTACCCCCGGGACAGATACGCAGTATTTT
TRBV5-4	TRBD1	-	TRBJ1-1	CASSFDRGAYTEAFF	TGTGCCAGCAGCTTTGACAGGGGGGCTTACACTGAAGCTTTCTTT
TRBV28	TRBD2	few	TRBJ2-5	CASSPGDYGETQYF	TGTGCCAGCAGTCCCGGGGACTATGGGGAGACCCAGTACTTC
TRBV7-9	-	-	TRBJ1-5	CASSSTDRNQPQHF	TGTGCCAGCAGCTCGACAGACAGGAATCAGCCCCAGCATTTT
TRBV5-1	TRBD1	-	TRBJ1-4	CASSLDRGREKLFF	TGCGCCAGCAGCTTGGACAGGGGGAGGGAAAAACTGTTTTTT
TRBV5-1	-	-	TRBJ1-6	CASSLEGAYNSPLHF	TGCGCCAGCAGCTTGGAGGGCGCCTATAATTCACCCCTCCACTTT
TRBV18	-	-	TRBJ1-1	CASSPPYSEMNTEAFF	TGTGCCAGCTCACCTCCTTATTCGGAAATGAACACTGAAGCTTTCTTT
TRBV9	-	few	TRBJ1-5	CASSVGGSSKPQHF	TGTGCCAGCAGCGTAGGCGGTTCGTCCAAGCCCCAGCATTTT
TRBV9	TRBD1	-	TRBJ1-3	CASKGAPGGNTIYF	TGTGCCAGCAAGGGGGCTCCAGGTGGAAACACCATATATTTT
TRBV7-8	-	-	TRBJ2-6	CASWEPGANVLTF	TGTGCCAGCTGGGAGCCTGGGGCCAACGTCCTGACTTTC
TRBV2	-	-	TRBJ1-1	CASSEYGGSTEAFF	TGTGCCAGCAGTGAATACGGGGGGTCCACTGAAGCTTTCTTT
TRBV3-1/TRBV3-2	-	-	TRBJ1-3	CASSPQLKGNTIYF	TGTGCCAGCAGCCCACAACTCAAAGGAAACACCATATATTTT
TRBV28	-	-	TRBJ2-3	CAGGSPGTATGTQYF	TGTGCCGGGGGGTCACCCGGGACTGCCACGGGTACGCAGTATTTT
TRBV24-1	-	-	TRBJ1-1	CATSVGQGTEAFF	TGTGCCACCAGTGTGGGCCAGGGGACTGAAGCTTTCTTT
TRBV28	-	-	TRBJ2-3	CASSSRAPDTQYF	TGTGCCAGCAGCTCAAGAGCCCCCGATACGCAGTATTTT
TRBV5-6	TRBD1	-	TRBJ2-1	CASSLGTGYNEQFF	TGTGCCAGCAGCTTAGGGACAGGGTACAATGAGCAGTTCTTC
TRBV28	-	few	TRBJ1-2	CASSSGSRRNGYTF	TGTGCCAGCAGTTCTGGGTCTCGTCGGAATGGCTACACCTTC
TRBV11-2	-	-	TRBJ1-1	CASSLHELLNTEAFF	TGTGCCAGCAGCTTACATGAACTTCTGAACACTGAAGCTTTCTTT
TRBV6-5	-	-	TRBJ1-5	CASSPSIHQPQHF	TGTGCCAGCAGCCCATCGATTCATCAGCCCCAGCATTTT
TRBV28	TRBD1	few	TRBJ1-1	CASSPRGQAPEAFF	TGTGCCAGCAGTCCTAGAGGACAGGCCCCTGAAGCTTTCTTT
TRBV6-5	-	-	TRBJ1-5	CASSSSGIGNQPQHF	TGTGCCAGCAGTTCCTCAGGGATCGGCAATCAGCCCCAGCATTTT
TRBV11-3	-	-	TRBJ2-5	CASSFGVGRSWETQYF	TGTGCCAGCAGCTTCGGGGTAGGGAGGTCCTGGGAGACCCAGTACTTC
TRBV3-1/TRBV3-2	-	once	TRBJ2-5	CASRLNTGVRETQYF	TGTGCCAGCAGACTCAATACGGGGGTGCGGGAGACCCAGTACTTC
TRBV7-9	TRBD2	-	TRBJ2-1	CASSSRRGGDNEQFF	TGTGCCAGCAGCTCCCGGCGCGGGGGGGACAATGAGCAGTTCTTC
TRBV7-8	-	-	TRBJ2-7	CASSLAVTYEQYF	TGTGCCAGCAGCTTAGCGGTTACCTACGAGCAGTACTTC
TRBV7-2	TRBD1	-	TRBJ2-7	CASSSGTGEFYEQYF	TGTGCCAGCAGCTCCGGGACAGGGGAATTCTACGAGCAGTACTTC
TRBV11-2	TRBD1	-	TRBJ1-6	CASGQGRNSPLHF	TGTGCCAGCGGACAGGGGAGGAATTCACCCCTCCACTTT
TRBV5-4	-	few	TRBJ1-1	CASSFDRLNTEAFF	TGTGCCAGCAGCTTTGACAGACTGAACACTGAAGCTTTCTTT
TRBV7-3	TRBD1	-	TRBJ1-1	CASRPGQANTEAFF	TGTGCCAGCAGGCCAGGACAGGCGAACACTGAAGCTTTCTTT
TRBV10-3	-	-	TRBJ2-1	CAISESTRDGYNEQFF	TGTGCCATCAGTGAGTCGACCAGGGACGGATACAATGAGCAGTTCTTC
TRBV2	-	-	TRBJ2-7	CASRELDEQYF	TGTGCCAGCAGGGAACTTGACGAGCAGTACTTC
TRBV5-4	-	few	TRBJ2-1	CASSLEATYNEQFF	TGTGCCAGCAGCTTGGAAGCGACGTACAATGAGCAGTTCTTC
TRBV30	-	few	TRBJ1-5	CAWSAGTQDQPQHF	TGTGCCTGGAGTGCCGGGACCCAAGATCAGCCCCAGCATTTT
TRBV7-8	-	-	TRBJ1-2	CASSWDGYYGYTF	TGTGCCAGCAGTTGGGACGGTTACTATGGCTACACCTTC
TRBV19	TRBD2	-	TRBJ2-1	CASRRGANNNEQFF	TGTGCCAGTAGGCGGGGGGCCAATAACAATGAGCAGTTCTTC
TRBV28	TRBD1	-	TRBJ1-6	CASSSGDRNSPLHF	TGTGCCAGCAGTTCCGGGGACAGGAATTCACCCCTCCACTTT
TRBV1	-	-	TRBJ2-7	CTSSSRGAQEQYF	TGCACCAGCAGTTCTAGGGGGGCCCAAGAGCAGTACTTC
TRBV2	-	-	TRBJ1-5	CASRRAGAQGQPQHF	TGTGCCAGCAGGCGGGCGGGAGCCCAGGGTCAGCCCCAGCATTTT
TRBV11-2	-	-	TRBJ2-7	CASSQDRTYEQYF	TGTGCCAGCAGCCAAGACAGAACCTACGAGCAGTACTTC
TRBV14	-	once	TRBJ1-2	CASSQVGAAGYTF	TGTGCCAGCAGCCAAGTGGGGGCTGCTGGCTACACCTTC
TRBV11-2	-	-	TRBJ2-7	CASSFGWRGTSSYEQYF	TGTGCCAGCAGCTTCGGGTGGAGGGGCACCTCGTCCTACGAGCAGTACTTC
TRBV7-2	-	-	TRBJ1-5	CASSITGNNQPQHF	TGTGCCAGCAGCATAACAGGGAACAATCAGCCCCAGCATTTT
TRBV18	TRBD2	once	TRBJ2-1	CASSPPQRGVFNEQFF	TGTGCCAGCTCACCACCGCAGCGGGGCGTCTTCAATGAGCAGTTCTTC
TRBV11-1	TRBD1	-	TRBJ2-1	CASSPDRVDEQFF	TGTGCCAGCAGCCCCGACAGGGTTGATGAGCAGTTCTTC
TRBV18	TRBD2	-	TRBJ2-1	CASSPGDSGLSYEQFF	TGTGCCAGCTCACCAGGTGATAGCGGGTTATCGTATGAGCAGTTCTTC
TRBV6-5	TRBD1	-	TRBJ1-5	CASSRGPNQPQHF	TGTGCCAGCAGCAGGGGGCCCAATCAGCCCCAGCATTTT
TRBV7-9	TRBD1	-	TRBJ1-1	CASSKTGGPDTEAFF	TGTGCCAGCAGCAAGACAGGGGGCCCGGACACTGAAGCTTTCTTT
TRBV2	-	once	TRBJ1-1	CASSEEGVRLEAFF	TGTGCCAGCAGTGAAGAGGGTGTGAGACTTGAAGCTTTCTTT
TRBV2	-	-	TRBJ2-5	CASRGAMQTQYF	TGTGCCAGCAGAGGGGCCATGCAGACCCAGTACTTC
TRBV12-5	TRBD2	-	TRBJ2-3	CASGLSSGGGDTQYF	TGTGCTAGTGGTTTGTCTAGCGGGGGTGGGGATACGCAGTATTTT
TRBV18	-	-	TRBJ1-1	CASSPGGTNTEAFF	TGTGCCAGCTCACCGGGCGGAACGAACACTGAAGCTTTCTTT
TRBV27	-	-	TRBJ1-5	CASGPPGNQPQHF	TGTGCCAGCGGGCCCCCAGGTAATCAGCCCCAGCATTTT